Given below is one T cell receptor (beta chain) in context. The antigen this receptor binds is unknown. No qualities accompany the bases; no much larger clone lies one base away. Using the deep immunoSEQ assay, multiplex PCR amplified TCR CDR3 regions from genomic DNA. Extracted genomic DNA from each cell subset was spread evenly across all wells of several immunoSEQ 96-well plates, with each plate serving as a replicate. For sorted subsets, each replicate PCR was loaded with approximately 190 ng genomic DNA, equivalent to 30,000 or so T cell genomes. The purified libraries were quantified using a Qubit 3.0 fluorometer, sized with a Bioanalyzer 2100, and then quantified again using the KAPA Library Quantification kit. Each immunoSEQ 96-well plate was sequenced on its own single-read 150-cycle Illumina NextSeq 550 flow cell. Per the authors' processing: Because only junctional sequences without quality scores were contained in the immunoSEQ output, filtering matching that applied to full-length reads could not be performed. To assign V/J genes and CDR3, sequences were annotated against IMGT germline references using PyIR, a Python wrapper for IgBLAST v1.9. Any read was removed if the V/J assignment was weak (E-value above 1e-6), the CDR3 was missing, or the read contained stop codons, out-of-frame junctions, or ambiguous translated residues. V3J clonotypes were defined by identical inferred V gene, J gene, and CDR3 amino acid sequence. Percentage overlap between repertoires was calculated by dividing the number of shared unique clonotypes by the size of the smaller repertoire. RTK rarefaction, the Chao1 estimator, and Recon v2.1 estimates of unobserved clonotypes were used to assess repertoire richness. Generation probabilities were computed with OLGA for all TCRbeta clonotypes obtained by the gDNA method from a handful of donors. This is the immuneACCESS table as TCRdb keeps it, with only in-frame sequences that have V and J called. A part of the clones is gone; compared with another copy, unresolved V genes explain less than half, and the rest is unexplained. V and J calls and clone size are as listed in that table; D and trimming were resolved from the DNA. This sample comprises roughly 110,000 clones, approximately 70% of them detected only once. About 23% of the sample comes from the top ten.

The donors were healthy, HIV-negative adults with no recently reported acute infections or vaccinations. Only Caucasian adults living in Nashville, Tennessee, USA were represented among the donors. The CD8 memory samples were a combination of magnetically selected CD45RO+ cells and CCR7-negative CD45RA+ effector memory (TemRA) cells. Blood was obtained by leukapheresis, after which PBMCs were separated by Ficoll-Histopaque density gradient centrifugation and cryopreserved in liquid nitrogen vapor phase. Purity and quantity of every magnetically sorted T cell population were checked by analytical flow cytometry. From each sorted fraction, genomic DNA was isolated and quantified by UV absorbance on a Nanodrop 2000c. The data stem from a study of shared clonotypes between healthy human individuals (dated by TCRdb to the early 2020s). About the study as a whole: Two women and three men aged 18 to 49 years were included in the cohort. Between about 0.85 and 10 billion PBMCs per donor were obtained by leukapheresis. To estimate repertoire size and how much clonotypes are shared between individuals, the study performed deep sequencing of blood TCR repertoires from 4 to 6 healthy adults. To increase sequencing depth and limit assay-specific biases, TCR repertoire library preparation and sequencing were carried out by different laboratories using diverse techniques. For each donor, CD4 naive and CD4 memory were each given three plates, CD8 naive was given two plates, and CD8 memory was given one plate. The study at large found these results: Sampling was restricted to blood, and TCR repertoires in tissue are likely to differ from TCR repertoires in blood. Larger estimated clonotype richness was generally found for naive subsets than for memory subsets. Even with the large sequencing depth, rarefaction of the sorted-subset datasets indicated that sequencing was incomplete. Sharing across several donors was observed for around 5% of naive CD4, about 4% of naive CD8, about 2.5% of memory CD4, and 0.4% of memory CD8 clonotypes. Clonotypes shared by all four sorted-subset donors showed higher generation probabilities than non-shared clonotypes. Based on pairwise subsampling, the degree of clonotype sharing among donors was expected to be affected by sequencing depth. Because the study included a small number of donors, the genetic and exposure-history diversity represented was limited.

V and J lose 5 bases and 6 bases, and a span of 8 bases separates them. Via the germline V gene (reference sequence), CDR1 is MNHEY and CDR2 SMNVEV. Spanning cysteine to phenylalanine, the CDR3 consists of 12 amino acids. Solely the CDR3 DNA is kept, with 36 bases framed from the first base. The sample taken for sequencing was memory CD8+ T cells sorted from blood. Per the publication, the cell subset or site label means: CD45RO+ cells pooled with CCR7-negative TemRA cells. The rearranged segments are TRBV27 and TRBJ2-1; no D gene call is confident. This clonotype was obtained from a woman aged 25 to 39 in good health. Here is the DNA: TGTGCCAGCAGTATTCCTAGCAATGAGCAGTTCTTC. The translation is CASSIPSNEQFF.